What follows is one T cell receptor (beta chain) and its context. The target of this receptor is not known. No much larger clonotype is one base removed from it; base qualities were not supplied. The CDR3 has 13 amino acids, counting the end cysteine and phenylalanine. Only the CDR3 DNA stays, 39 bases, in frame from base 1. The germline V gene specifies MGHDK as CDR1 and SYGVNS as CDR2. V ends up 7 bases short and J 3 bases short, with an unmatched junction base count of 5. Donors were 40 or so systemically healthy Caucasian individuals from Russia aged roughly 6 to 90 years. Each donor gave approximately 9.3 milliliters of peripheral blood, collected into EDTA-treated Vacutainer tubes. PBMCs were isolated by Ficoll-Paque density-gradient centrifugation, with at least 6 million obtained per sample. Trizol reagent was used to extract total RNA from the PBMCs, yielding at least 5.5 micrograms per sample. For every donor, an aliquot of PBMCs went through flow cytometry to measure the percentages of naive CD45RAhigh/CD27high T cells.

The sample comes from a study of blood T cells in healthy people across ages (dated by TCRdb to between 2014 and 2017). About the full investigation: In model experiments, template switching captured about one uniquely barcoded TCR beta cDNA molecule for every two T cells. To track age-related changes in TCR beta repertoire diversity, the study relied on deep sequencing normalized with unique cDNA molecular identifiers. The donors were divided into four age groups: young (average roughly 17 years), middle-aged (roughly 40), aged (approximately 59) and long-lived (more than 75). Using the same blood draw, the study looked at two additional independent replicas of 1 million unique cDNA reads for two donors, one aged 18 to 30 and the other aged 80 or older. Study-wide findings and limitations: Estimates of total diversity based on one million sequenced T cells were regarded as lower bounds and as underestimates. Observed TCR beta diversity per million T cells fell roughly linearly with age, and a significant reduction was already apparent by age approximately 41. A strong correlation was found between observed TCR beta diversity and the percentage of naive T cells measured by flow cytometry. Because donor CMV infection status was unknown, age-related changes in expanded clonotypes were potentially confounded. Because profiling used bulk unsorted PBMCs, naive and antigen-experienced compartments could not be compared conclusively. Compared with the aged group, the long-lived group had more naive CD4+ T cells, fewer expanded clones and increased TCR diversity, a pattern suggesting age selection.

Receptor amplification or capture employed 5' RACE. The sequencer was an Illumina HiSeq 2500. A second PCR of roughly 6 to 11 cycles was run with a J-beta primer mix and a sample-barcoded 5' primer. A unique molecular identifier was introduced onto each TCR beta cDNA molecule by a template-switch 5' adaptor carrying 12 random nucleotides. Each sample yielded at least 3 million CDR3-containing paired-end reads. All of the RNA was converted into first-strand cDNA using the Mint cDNA synthesis kit, with a TRBC-specific oligonucleotide serving as the primer. After uracil-DNA glycosylase treatment, a first 18-cycle PCR used universal primers M1SS and BC2_uni_R on all cDNA. Regarding the original processing steps: For normalization, 1 million high-quality reads, each with a distinct molecular identifier, were randomly selected from each sample. Instead of being binned into consensus sequences, reads with shared molecular identifiers were discarded. MiTCR, with a Q25 quality threshold and the strictest error-elimination algorithm, was used for CDR3 identification, clonotype clustering and error correction. Lower-bound total TCR beta diversity was estimated with a nonparametric unseen species model using Euler transformation. TCRdb trimmed the raw reads at Q25, called clones with MiXCR and kept productive beta chains. Each entry merges the rows of one CDR3 protein and shows their most common DNA and genes. The V and J calls, along with clone size, are taken from TCRdb and not from the paper's own processing. This sample holds about 510,000 distinct CDR3 sequences; 25% to 35% were observed only once. The ten largest make up approximately 4% of the sample.

The sample also formed part of further work on T cells of mothers and their children. Looking at the second paper: Nine systemically healthy Caucasian individuals, comprising three mothers and their six children, were included as donors. cDNA synthesis used all of the extracted RNA, with 1.5 ug of RNA in each 15 ul reaction. In the second PCR, the M1S primer added sample barcodes and 2-4 random nucleotides. Each mother yielded over 8 million TCR beta CDR3 reads and each child 3 million to 3.5 million reads. TCR recombination output is similarly shaped by thymic selection in related and unrelated pairs, with a minor effect exerted by inherited differences. Related mother-child pairs always showed normalized repertoire overlap that was slightly higher than in unrelated mother-child pairs, though the difference was never significant. No persistent microchimeric T cell clones were found, with a detection sensitivity of approximately 100 clones per million clonotypes. To look for features that set related mother-child pairs apart from unrelated individuals, the researchers ran deep NGS to compare the TCR beta repertoires of mothers and children. Mothers averaged roughly 36 +/- 4 years of age and children averaged roughly 10 +/- 4 years. After adapter ligation with NEBNext reagents, the libraries were sequenced on Illumina HiSeq 2000 with 100+100 nt paired-end reads. To prevent cross-contamination, the mother and child libraries were prepared a month apart and were sequenced in separate runs. Between roughly 500,000 and 2,300,000 distinct TCR beta clonotypes were identified per donor. Naive TCR beta clonotypes were estimated from low-frequency clonotypes matched to each donor's FACS-determined naive share, without sorting.

This sequence originates from a boy aged 2 to 9 in good health. Sequences were obtained from blood. Recombination connected TRBV25-1 to TRBJ1-1; TRBD1 fits 7 bases in the junction. The nucleotide sequence reads as follows: TGTGCCAGCATGTCGCAGGGGGACACTGAAGCTTTCTTT. Its protein is CASMSQGDTEAFF.